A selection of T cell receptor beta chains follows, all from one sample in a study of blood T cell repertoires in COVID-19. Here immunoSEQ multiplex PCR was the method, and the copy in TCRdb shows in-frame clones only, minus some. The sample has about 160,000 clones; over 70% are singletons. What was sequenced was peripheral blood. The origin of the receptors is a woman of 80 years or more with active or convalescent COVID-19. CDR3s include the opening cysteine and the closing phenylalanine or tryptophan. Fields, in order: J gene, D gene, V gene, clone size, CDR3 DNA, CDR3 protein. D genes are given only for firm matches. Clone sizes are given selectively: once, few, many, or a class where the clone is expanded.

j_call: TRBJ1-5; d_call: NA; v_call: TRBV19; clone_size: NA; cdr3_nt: TGTGCCAGTAGTCAGAGTGACAGGTACCTAATGCCCCAGCATTTT; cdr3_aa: CASSQSDRYLMPQHF
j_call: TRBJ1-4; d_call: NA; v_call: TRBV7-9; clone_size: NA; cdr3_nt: TGTGCCAGCAGCGGACTGTACGGTGAAAAACTGTTTTTT; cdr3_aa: CASSGLYGEKLFF
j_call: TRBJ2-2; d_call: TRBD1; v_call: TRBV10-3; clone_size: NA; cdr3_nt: TGTGCCATCAGTGGCCCCGGGACAGGAGGAGTCGGGGAGCTGTTTTTT; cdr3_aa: CAISGPGTGGVGELFF
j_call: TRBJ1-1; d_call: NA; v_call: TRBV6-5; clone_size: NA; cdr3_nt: TGTGCCAGCAGTTACTCGACCCCCAAGACTGGCTGGGGGGAAGTCTTT; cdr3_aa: CASSYSTPKTGWGEVF
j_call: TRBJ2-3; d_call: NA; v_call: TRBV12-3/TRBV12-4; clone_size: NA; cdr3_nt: TGTGCCAGCAGTCCTAGGGATACGCAGTATTTT; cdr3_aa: CASSPRDTQYF
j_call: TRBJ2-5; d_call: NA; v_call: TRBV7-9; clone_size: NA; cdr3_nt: TGTGCCAGCAGCTTAACACTAGTGGGACAAGAGACCCAGTACTTC; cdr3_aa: CASSLTLVGQETQYF
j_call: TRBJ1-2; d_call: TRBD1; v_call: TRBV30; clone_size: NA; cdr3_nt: TGTGCCTGGGGACAGGGGATCTATGGCTACACCTTC; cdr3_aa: CAWGQGIYGYTF
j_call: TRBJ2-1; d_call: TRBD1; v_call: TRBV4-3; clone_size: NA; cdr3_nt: TGCGCCAGCAGCCAAGATTTCGTGACAGGGCTATACAATGAGCAGTTCTTC; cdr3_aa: CASSQDFVTGLYNEQFF
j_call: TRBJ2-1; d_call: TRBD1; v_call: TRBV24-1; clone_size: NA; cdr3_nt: TGTGCCACCAGTGATCGTCCGGGACAGGGGGCGAATGAGCAGTTCTTC; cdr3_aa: CATSDRPGQGANEQFF
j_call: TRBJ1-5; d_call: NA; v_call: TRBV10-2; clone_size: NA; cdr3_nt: TGCGCCAGCAGTGGTGGGGGGAGGGGACATCAGCCCCAGCATTTT; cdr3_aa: CASSGGGRGHQPQHF
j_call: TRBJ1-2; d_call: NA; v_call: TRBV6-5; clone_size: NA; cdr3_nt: TGTGCCAGCAGTTACCGCGACAGGCTCTATGGCTACACCTTC; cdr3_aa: CASSYRDRLYGYTF
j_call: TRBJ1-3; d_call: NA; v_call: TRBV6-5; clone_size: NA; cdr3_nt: TGTGCCAGCAGTTACAGGAGGGGAAGCTCTGGAAACACCATATATTTT; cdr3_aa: CASSYRRGSSGNTIYF
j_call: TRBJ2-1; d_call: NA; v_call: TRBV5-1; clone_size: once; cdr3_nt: TGCGCCAGCAGCTTTCTACCGGCGGGGAGCAATGAGCAGTTCTTC; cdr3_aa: CASSFLPAGSNEQFF
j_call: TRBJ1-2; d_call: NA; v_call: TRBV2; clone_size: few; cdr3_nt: TGTGCCAGCATAGGCGGGGATCACTATGGCTACACCTTC; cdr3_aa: CASIGGDHYGYTF
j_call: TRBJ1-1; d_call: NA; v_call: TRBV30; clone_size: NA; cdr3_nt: TGTGCCTGGAGTCCCCAATGGAACACTGAAGCTTTCTTT; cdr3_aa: CAWSPQWNTEAFF
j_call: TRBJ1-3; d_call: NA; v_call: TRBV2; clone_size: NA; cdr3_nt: TGTGCCAGCAGTGAGCGGGAGATCAGAAACACCATATATTTT; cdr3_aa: CASSEREIRNTIYF
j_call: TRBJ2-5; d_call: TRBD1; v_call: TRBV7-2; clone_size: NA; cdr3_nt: TGTGCCAGCAGCTTAGCGCAGGGGGTTGGCCAAGAGACCCAGTACTTC; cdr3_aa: CASSLAQGVGQETQYF
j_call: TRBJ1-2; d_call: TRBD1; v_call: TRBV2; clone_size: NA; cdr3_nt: TGTGCCAGCAGCGGACAGGGAGTAGACTATGGCTACACCTTC; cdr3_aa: CASSGQGVDYGYTF
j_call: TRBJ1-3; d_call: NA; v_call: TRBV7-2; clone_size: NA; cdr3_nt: TGTGCCAGCAGCCCCCTGGCGACTTCTTACCCTGGAAACACCATATATTTT; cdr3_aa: CASSPLATSYPGNTIYF
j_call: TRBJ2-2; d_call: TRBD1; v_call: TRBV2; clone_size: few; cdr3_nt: TGTGCCAGCAGGGGAGGGACAGGGTGGACCGGGGAGCTGTTTTTT; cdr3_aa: CASRGGTGWTGELFF
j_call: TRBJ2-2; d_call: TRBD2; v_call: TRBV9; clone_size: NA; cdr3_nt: TGTGCCAGCAGCCGCGAGCCTAGCGGGCCTACGAACACCGGGGAGCTGTTTTTT; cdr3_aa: CASSREPSGPTNTGELFF
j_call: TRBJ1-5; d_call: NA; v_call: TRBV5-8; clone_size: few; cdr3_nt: TGTGCCAGCAGCTTGGTGGGGGGGACCAGCAATCAGCCCCAGCATTTT; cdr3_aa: CASSLVGGTSNQPQHF
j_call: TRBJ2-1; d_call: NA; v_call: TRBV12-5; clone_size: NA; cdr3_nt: TGTGCGGACTACGAGGGGCCTAACAATGAGCAGTTCTTC; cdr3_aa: CADYEGPNNEQFF
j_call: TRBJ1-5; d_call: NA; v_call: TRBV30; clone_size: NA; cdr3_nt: TGTGCCTGGAGTGACCAGCGAGGAGAGCCCCAGCATTTT; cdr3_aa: CAWSDQRGEPQHF
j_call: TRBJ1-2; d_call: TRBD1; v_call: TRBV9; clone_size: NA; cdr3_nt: TGTGCCAGCAGCGTAGACGAGGGGGCCCCGAACGGTGGCTACACCTTC; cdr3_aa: CASSVDEGAPNGGYTF
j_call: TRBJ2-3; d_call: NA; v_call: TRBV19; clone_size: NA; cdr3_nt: TGTGCCAGTAGTATGGTTTCCGGGGCAGATACGCAGTATTTT; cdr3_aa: CASSMVSGADTQYF
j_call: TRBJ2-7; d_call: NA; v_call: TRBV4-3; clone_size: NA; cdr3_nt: TGCGCCAGCAGCCAAGACCCTTGGGGCTCGGTCAGCGAGCAGTACTTC; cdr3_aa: CASSQDPWGSVSEQYF
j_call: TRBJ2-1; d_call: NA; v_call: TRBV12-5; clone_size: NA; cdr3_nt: TGTGCTAGTGGTATAAGCCCCAATGAGCAGTTCTTC; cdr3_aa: CASGISPNEQFF
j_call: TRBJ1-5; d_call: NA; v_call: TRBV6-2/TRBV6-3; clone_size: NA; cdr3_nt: TGTGCCAGCAGCCTGACAGAAAATCAGCCCCAGCATTTT; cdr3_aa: CASSLTENQPQHF
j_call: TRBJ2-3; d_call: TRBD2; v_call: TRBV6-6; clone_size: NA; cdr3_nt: TGTGCCAGCAGGGACCCTAGCGGGGGCACAGATACGCAGTATTTT; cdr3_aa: CASRDPSGGTDTQYF
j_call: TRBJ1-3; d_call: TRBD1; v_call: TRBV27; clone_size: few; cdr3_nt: TGTGCCAGCAGTGACGGGACAGGGGGCAGAAACACCATATATTTT; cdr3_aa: CASSDGTGGRNTIYF
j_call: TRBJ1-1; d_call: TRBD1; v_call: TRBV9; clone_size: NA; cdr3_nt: TGTGCCAGCAGCGTAGTAACAGGGGGCAAAGGAAATGAAGCTTTCTTT; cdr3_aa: CASSVVTGGKGNEAFF
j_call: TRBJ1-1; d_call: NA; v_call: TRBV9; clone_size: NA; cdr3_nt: TGTGCCAGCAGCGTAGAAGGCAGGGGATTGAGGGACACTGAAGCTTTCTTT; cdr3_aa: CASSVEGRGLRDTEAFF
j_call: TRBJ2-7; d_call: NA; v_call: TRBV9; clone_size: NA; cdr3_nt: TGTGCCAGCAGCGGGGGGGACAGCCGTTACGAGCAGTACTTC; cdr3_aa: CASSGGDSRYEQYF
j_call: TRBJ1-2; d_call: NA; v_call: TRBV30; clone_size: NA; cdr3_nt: TGTGCCTGGAGTGAAGGGGCCTATGGCTACACCTTC; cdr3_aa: CAWSEGAYGYTF
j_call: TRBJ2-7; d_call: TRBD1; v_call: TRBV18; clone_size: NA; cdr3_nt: TGTGCCAGCTCACCTTCTGGGACAGCCGGCGAGCAGTACTTC; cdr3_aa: CASSPSGTAGEQYF
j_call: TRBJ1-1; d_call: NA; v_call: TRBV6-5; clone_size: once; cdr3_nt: TGTGCCAGCAGCCCACCTGGACAACACAAAGCTTTCTTT; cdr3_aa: CASSPPGQHKAFF
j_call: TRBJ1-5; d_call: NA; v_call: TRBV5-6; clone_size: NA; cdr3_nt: TGTGCCAGCAGCTTGTACAGGCCGAATAGCAATCAGCCCCAGCATTTT; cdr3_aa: CASSLYRPNSNQPQHF
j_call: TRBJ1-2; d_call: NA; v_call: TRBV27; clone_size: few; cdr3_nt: TGTGCCAGTAAGGCCTTCGAGGGAAATGGCTACACCTTC; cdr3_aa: CASKAFEGNGYTF
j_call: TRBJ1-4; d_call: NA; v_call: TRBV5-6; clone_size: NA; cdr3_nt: TGTGCCAGCAGCTTGGCCCAGGGAATTTGGGGCGAAAAACTGTTTTTT; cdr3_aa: CASSLAQGIWGEKLFF
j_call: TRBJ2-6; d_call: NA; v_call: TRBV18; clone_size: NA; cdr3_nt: TGTGCCAGCTCACCAACGACACAGGTCCTTTTCTCTGGGGCCAACGTCCTGACTTTC; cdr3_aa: CASSPTTQVLFSGANVLTF
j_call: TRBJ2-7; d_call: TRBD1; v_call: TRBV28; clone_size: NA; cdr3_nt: TGTGCCAGCACCTCACAGGGGGAAACCTACGAGCAGTACTTC; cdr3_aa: CASTSQGETYEQYF
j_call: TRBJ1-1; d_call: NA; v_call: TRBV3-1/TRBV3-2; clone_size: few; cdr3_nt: TGTGCCAGCAGCCAAGACGGGTTTAGAGCTTTCTTT; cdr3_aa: CASSQDGFRAFF
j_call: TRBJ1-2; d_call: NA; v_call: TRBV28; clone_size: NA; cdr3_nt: TGTGCCAGCAGGGCCGGCGGGGCAACCGCTAACTATGGCTACACCTTC; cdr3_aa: CASRAGGATANYGYTF
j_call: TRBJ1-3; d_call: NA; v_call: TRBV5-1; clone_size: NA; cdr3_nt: TGCGCCAGCAGCTTGGGACAGGGAAACACCATATATTTT; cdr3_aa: CASSLGQGNTIYF
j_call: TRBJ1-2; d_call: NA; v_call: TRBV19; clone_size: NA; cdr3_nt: TGTGCCAGTACCCCAGGGGTCGTTGGCTACACCTTC; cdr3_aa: CASTPGVVGYTF
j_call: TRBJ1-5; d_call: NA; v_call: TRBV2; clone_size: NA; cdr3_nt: TGTGCCAGCATTCGGGACAAAAATCAGCCCCAGCATTTT; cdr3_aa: CASIRDKNQPQHF
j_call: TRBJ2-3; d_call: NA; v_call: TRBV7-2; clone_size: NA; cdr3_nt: TGTGCCAGCAGCTTAGCGGGACACAGCACAGATACGCAGTATTTT; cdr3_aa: CASSLAGHSTDTQYF
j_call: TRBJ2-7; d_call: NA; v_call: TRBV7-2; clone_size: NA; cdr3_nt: TGTGCCAGCAGCCCTCCCGGGGGGCGGGGGTTCAACGAGCAGTACTTC; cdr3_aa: CASSPPGGRGFNEQYF
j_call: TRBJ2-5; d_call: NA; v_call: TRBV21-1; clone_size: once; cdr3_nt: TGTGCCAGCACCCAGGGAGCGGGGGACGGGACCCAGTACTTC; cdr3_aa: CASTQGAGDGTQYF
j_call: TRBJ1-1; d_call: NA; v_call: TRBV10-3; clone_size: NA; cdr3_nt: TGTGCCATCCGGGACATCTCGAACACTGAAGCTTTCTTT; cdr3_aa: CAIRDISNTEAFF
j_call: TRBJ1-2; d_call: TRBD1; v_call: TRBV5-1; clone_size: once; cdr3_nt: TGCGCCAGCAGCATGACAGGGGGGAACTATGGCTACACCTTC; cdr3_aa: CASSMTGGNYGYTF
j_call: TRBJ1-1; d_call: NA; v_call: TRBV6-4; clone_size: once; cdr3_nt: TGTGCCAGCAGTGAGTCAGCAGGGGAGTACACTGAAGCTTTCTTT; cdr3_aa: CASSESAGEYTEAFF
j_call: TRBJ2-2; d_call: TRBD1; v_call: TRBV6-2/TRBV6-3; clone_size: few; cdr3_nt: TGTGCCAGCAGCCGACCCGGGACAGGCAACACCGGGGAGCTGTTTTTT; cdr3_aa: CASSRPGTGNTGELFF
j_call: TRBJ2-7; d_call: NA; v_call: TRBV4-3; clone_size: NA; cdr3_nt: TGCGCCAGCAGCCAAGATTTAGGGGCCGCAGGGGAGCAGTACTTC; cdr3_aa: CASSQDLGAAGEQYF
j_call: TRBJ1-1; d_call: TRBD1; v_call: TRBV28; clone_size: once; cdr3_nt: TGTGCCAGCAGTTGGGGGACAGTGAACACTGAAGCTTTCTTT; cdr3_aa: CASSWGTVNTEAFF